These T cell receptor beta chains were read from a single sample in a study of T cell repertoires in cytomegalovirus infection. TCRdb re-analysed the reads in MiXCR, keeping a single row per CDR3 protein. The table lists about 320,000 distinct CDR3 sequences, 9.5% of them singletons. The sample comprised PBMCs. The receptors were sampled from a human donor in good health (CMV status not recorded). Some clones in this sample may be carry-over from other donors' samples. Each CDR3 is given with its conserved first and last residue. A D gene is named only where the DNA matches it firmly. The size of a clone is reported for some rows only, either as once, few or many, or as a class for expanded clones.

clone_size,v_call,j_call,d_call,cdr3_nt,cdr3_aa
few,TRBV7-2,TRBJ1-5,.,TGTGCCAGCAGCTTAGCGAACTTTAGGGGTTTTCGACAGCCCCAGCATTTT,CASSLANFRGFRQPQHF
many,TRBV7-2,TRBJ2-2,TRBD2,TGTGCCAGCAGCTTAGTTTTTAGCGGGGTGAACACCGGGGAGCTGTTTTTT,CASSLVFSGVNTGELFF
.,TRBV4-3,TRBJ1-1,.,TGCGCCAGCAGCCAAGATCTGGGGGGGAACACTGAAGCTTTCTTT,CASSQDLGGNTEAFF
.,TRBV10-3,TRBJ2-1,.,TGTGCCAACTCCCGGGACCAACGAGATGAGCAGTTCTTC,CANSRDQRDEQFF
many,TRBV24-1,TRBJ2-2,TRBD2,TGTGCCACCAGTGATGCGGGAGTAGACACCGGGGAGCTGTTTTTT,CATSDAGVDTGELFF
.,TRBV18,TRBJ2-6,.,TGTGCCAGCTCACCACCGGTCTTCGATCCTGGGGCCAACGTCCTGACTTTC,CASSPPVFDPGANVLTF
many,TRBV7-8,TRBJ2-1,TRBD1,TGTGCCAGCAGCTTGAGACAGGGGAGCTACAATGAGCAGTTCTTC,CASSLRQGSYNEQFF
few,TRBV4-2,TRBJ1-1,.,TGTGCCAGCAGCCAAGAAGGCCGGGGCAGACCCTCTAGCACTGAAGCTTTCTTT,CASSQEGRGRPSSTEAFF
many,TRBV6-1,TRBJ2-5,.,TGTGCCAGCAGTCCCCGGCGGAGTGGAGGGACCCAGTACTTC,CASSPRRSGGTQYF
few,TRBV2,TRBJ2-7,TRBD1,TGTGCCAGCAGTACCGGGACAGGGACCCACGAGCAGTACTTC,CASSTGTGTHEQYF
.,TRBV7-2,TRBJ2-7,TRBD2,TGTGCCAGCAGCTTAGGTGGCGGGGGGGCTTCCTACGAGCAGTACTTC,CASSLGGGGASYEQYF
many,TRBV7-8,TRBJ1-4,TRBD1,TGTGCCAGCACCGTAGACAGGGTTTATGAAAAACTGTTTTTT,CASTVDRVYEKLFF
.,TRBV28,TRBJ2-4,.,TGTGCCAGCGGAGGGACGACAGCTATCAAAAACATTCAGTACTTC,CASGGTTAIKNIQYF
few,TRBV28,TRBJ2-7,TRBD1,TGTGCCAGCAGTTCACCGGGACAGTTGGTCGAGCAGTACTTC,CASSSPGQLVEQYF
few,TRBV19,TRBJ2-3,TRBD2,TGTGCCACCGGGAGGGGTTCAGATACGCAGTATTTT,CATGRGSDTQYF
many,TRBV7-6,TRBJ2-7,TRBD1,TGTGCCAGCAGCTTAGCGGCGACAGGGGGAGCGGGGAAGCAGTACTTC,CASSLAATGGAGKQYF
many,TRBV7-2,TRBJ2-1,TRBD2,TGTGCCAGCAGCCCCGGACTAGCAGGGAGAAATGAGCAGTTCTTC,CASSPGLAGRNEQFF
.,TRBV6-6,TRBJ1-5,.,TGTGCCAGCAGCGATACAGGGTTCGTTCAGCCCCAGCATTTT,CASSDTGFVQPQHF
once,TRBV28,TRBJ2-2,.,TGTGCCAGCAGTTTTGGCGGGACGAACACCGGGGAGCTGTTTTTT,CASSFGGTNTGELFF
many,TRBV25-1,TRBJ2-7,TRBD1,TGTGCCAGCGAAGATTGGACAGGGGGCGAAAACGGCGAGCAGTACTTC,CASEDWTGGENGEQYF
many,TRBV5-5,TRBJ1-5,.,TGTGCCAGCAGCTTGGGGGGGTCTAATAGCAATCAGCCCCAGCATTTT,CASSLGGSNSNQPQHF
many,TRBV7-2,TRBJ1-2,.,TGTGCCAGCACCTCGGGCGTTGGGTCGAATTATGGCTACACCTTC,CASTSGVGSNYGYTF
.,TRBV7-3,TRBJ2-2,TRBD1,TGTGCCAGCAGCTTAAGGGCAGGGGGTTTGACCGGGGAGCTGTTTTTT,CASSLRAGGLTGELFF
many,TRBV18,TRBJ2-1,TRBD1,TGTGCCAGCTCCCCCGACAGGGCCTACAATGAGCAGTTCTTC,CASSPDRAYNEQFF
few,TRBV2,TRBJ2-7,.,TGTGCCAGCAGTGGAAGTAGGGAAATCTACGAGCAGTACTTC,CASSGSREIYEQYF
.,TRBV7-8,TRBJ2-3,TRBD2,TGTGCCAGCAGCTTAGCAGGACTAGTTTGGGATACGCAGTATTTT,CASSLAGLVWDTQYF
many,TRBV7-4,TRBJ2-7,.,TGTGCCAGCAGCTTAGACTCGGAGCGGGCTTGGGGACAAATCGTAAGGGGGCAGTACTTC,CASSLDSERAWGQIVRGQYF
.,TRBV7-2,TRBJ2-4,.,TGTGCCAGCAGCTCGTATTCGAGCATTCAGTACTTC,CASSSYSSIQYF
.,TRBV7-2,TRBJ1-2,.,TGTGCCAGCAGCTCTTCCCGTACGGGGGGCTACACCTTC,CASSSSRTGGYTF
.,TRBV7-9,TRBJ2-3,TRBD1,TGTGCCAGCAGCGGCACCGGGACAGGGTCCGATACGCAGTATTTT,CASSGTGTGSDTQYF
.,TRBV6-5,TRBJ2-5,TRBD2,TGTGCCAGCAGTTACGAGACTAGCGGGTACCAAGAGACCCAGTACTTC,CASSYETSGYQETQYF
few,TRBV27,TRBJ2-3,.,TGTGCCAGCTCGAGGAACAGGGAAACAGATACGCAGTATTTT,CASSRNRETDTQYF
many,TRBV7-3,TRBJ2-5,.,TGTGCCAGCAGCTTACAGGGTTTGAAGGAGACCCAGTACTTC,CASSLQGLKETQYF
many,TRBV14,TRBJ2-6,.,TGTGCCAGCAGTCCCGGGACTCATAACTCTGGGGCCAACGTCCTGACTTTC,CASSPGTHNSGANVLTF
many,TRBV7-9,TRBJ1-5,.,TGTGCCAGCAGCACACAATCCGGGGCTTCGAGCAATCAGCCCCAGCATTTT,CASSTQSGASSNQPQHF
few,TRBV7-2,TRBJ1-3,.,TGTGCCAGCAGCTCTGGAGCTGGAAACACCATATATTTT,CASSSGAGNTIYF
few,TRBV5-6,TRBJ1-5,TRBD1,TGTGCCAGCAGCTTCCGGGACAGGGGGAGGTTAAGTCAGCCCCAGCATTTT,CASSFRDRGRLSQPQHF
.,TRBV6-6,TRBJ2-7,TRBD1,TGTGCCAGCAGTCAAGCAAGGGGACAGCCCTACGAGCAGTACTTC,CASSQARGQPYEQYF
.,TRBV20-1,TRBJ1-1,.,TGCAGTGCTAGAGATTCGACAGCCGGGAAAGCTTTCTTT,CSARDSTAGKAFF
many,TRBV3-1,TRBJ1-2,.,TGTGCCAGCAGCCACAGGGGTGGCTACACCTTC,CASSHRGGYTF
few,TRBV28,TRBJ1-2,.,TGTGCCAGCAGTCGGGACCCGGAGGGCTACACCTTC,CASSRDPEGYTF
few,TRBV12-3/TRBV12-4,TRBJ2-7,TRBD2,TGTGCCAGCCGCATAGCGGGAGGGAGATACGAGCAGTACTTC,CASRIAGGRYEQYF
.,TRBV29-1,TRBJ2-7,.,TGCAGCGTTGCCAGGGGGACTTCCTACGAGCAGTACTTC,CSVARGTSYEQYF
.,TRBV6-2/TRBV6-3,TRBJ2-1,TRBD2,TGTGCCAGCAGAGTAGCGGGGAGCTCCTACAATGAGCAGTTCTTC,CASRVAGSSYNEQFF
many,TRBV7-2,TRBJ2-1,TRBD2,TGTGCCAGCAGCTTCTCTAGCGGGATCTACAATGAGCAGTTCTTC,CASSFSSGIYNEQFF
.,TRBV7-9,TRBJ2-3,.,TGTGCCAGCAGCTTAAGCAGGGACTTTCCCCTCTACACAGATACGCAGTATTTT,CASSLSRDFPLYTDTQYF
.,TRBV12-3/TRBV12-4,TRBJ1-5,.,TGTGCCAGCAGTTTACACAGGGATCAGCCCCAGCATTTT,CASSLHRDQPQHF
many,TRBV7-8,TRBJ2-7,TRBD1,TGTGCCAGCAGCTCCGGGACAGGGGGCGTCTACGAGCAGTACTTC,CASSSGTGGVYEQYF
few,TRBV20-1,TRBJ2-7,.,TGCAGTGCTAGCGATCGGGGGTACGAGCAGTACTTC,CSASDRGYEQYF
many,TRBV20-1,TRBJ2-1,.,TGCAGTGCTAGAACACGGGGTTTAGCGTTCAACAATGAGCAGTTCTTC,CSARTRGLAFNNEQFF
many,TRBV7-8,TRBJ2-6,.,TGTGCCAGCAGATTTGGACCGCGCTCTGGGGCCAACGTCCTGACTTTC,CASRFGPRSGANVLTF
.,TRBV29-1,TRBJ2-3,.,TGCAGCGCGAAGACAGGAAGTACTAGCACAGATACGCAGTATTTT,CSAKTGSTSTDTQYF
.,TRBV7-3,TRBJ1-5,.,TGTGCCAGCAGCGTAAGCGATAATAGCAATCAGCCCCAGCATTTT,CASSVSDNSNQPQHF
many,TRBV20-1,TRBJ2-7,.,TGCAGTGCTAGAGTCCCAGCTCTTGGATGGGCCTGGGAGCAGTACTTC,CSARVPALGWAWEQYF
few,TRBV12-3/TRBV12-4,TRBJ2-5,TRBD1,TGTGCCAGCAGAAGCACAGGGGCGGTATCAGAGACCCAGTACTTC,CASRSTGAVSETQYF
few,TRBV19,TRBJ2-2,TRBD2,TGTGCCAGTAGGACCGGGACTAGCGGGAGTATAAACACCGGGGAGCTGTTTTTT,CASRTGTSGSINTGELFF
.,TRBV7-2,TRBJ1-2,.,TGTGCCAGCAGCCTTCGGGATGGCTACACCTTC,CASSLRDGYTF
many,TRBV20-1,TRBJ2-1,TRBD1,TGCAGTGCTAGCGCCTGGGACAGGGACTACAATGAGCAGTTCTTC,CSASAWDRDYNEQFF
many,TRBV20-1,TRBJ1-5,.,TGCAGTGCTAGGAATAGCAATCAGCCCCAGCATTTT,CSARNSNQPQHF
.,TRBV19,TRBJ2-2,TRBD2,TGTGCCAGTAGCCGACTAGCGGGAGAGGTCGGGGAGCTGTTTTTT,CASSRLAGEVGELFF